This paragraph reports one TCR beta chain. Data came from immunoSEQ multiplex PCR; TCRdb stores just in-frame clones and leaves some out. The data show 60,000 to 75,000 clones, around 92% seen once. This CDR3 region has 18 residues. The germline V gene has CDR1 SGDLS and CDR2 YYNGEE. V shed 0 bases and J 0 bases; nucleotides not matched to a gene: 9. The data are from a study of T cell changes during pregnancy in multiple sclerosis. The chain employs TRBV9 and TRBJ2-1; 7 bases are shared with TRBD2. The TCR sequence derives from a female donor in good health, enrolled as a control in a pregnancy study. Sequenced here: peripheral blood, sampled in the second trimester of pregnancy. The DNA for the CDR3 is TGTGCCAGCAGCGTAGCGGGAGGAGGGTTTATCTCCTACAATGAGCAGTTCTTC. It specifies CASSVAGGGFISYNEQFF.